This T cell receptor beta chain was obtained from a study of blood T cells in healthy people across ages. Alongside a J-beta primer mix, a sample-barcoded 5' primer served in a second PCR lasting 7 to 11 cycles. A template-switch adaptor containing 12 random nucleotides labeled each cDNA molecule. TCRdb re-analysed the 5' RACE reads in MiXCR, keeping a single row per CDR3 protein. The sample contains some 800,000 distinct CDR3 sequences, under 45% of which appear only once. Trimming took 7 bases from V and 2 from J, leaving 11 bases between them. The CDR3 runs 13 residues. Germline V lookup: CDR1 MNHEY, CDR2 SMNVEV (reference sequence).

The receptor comes from a man in his 60s in good health. This sequence joins TRBV27 and TRBJ1-1; the D is unclear. Material for sequencing was blood. The CDR3 coding sequence is TGTGCCAGCAACAAGGTCCCAAACACTGAAGCTTTCTTT. The encoded protein is CASNKVPNTEAFF.